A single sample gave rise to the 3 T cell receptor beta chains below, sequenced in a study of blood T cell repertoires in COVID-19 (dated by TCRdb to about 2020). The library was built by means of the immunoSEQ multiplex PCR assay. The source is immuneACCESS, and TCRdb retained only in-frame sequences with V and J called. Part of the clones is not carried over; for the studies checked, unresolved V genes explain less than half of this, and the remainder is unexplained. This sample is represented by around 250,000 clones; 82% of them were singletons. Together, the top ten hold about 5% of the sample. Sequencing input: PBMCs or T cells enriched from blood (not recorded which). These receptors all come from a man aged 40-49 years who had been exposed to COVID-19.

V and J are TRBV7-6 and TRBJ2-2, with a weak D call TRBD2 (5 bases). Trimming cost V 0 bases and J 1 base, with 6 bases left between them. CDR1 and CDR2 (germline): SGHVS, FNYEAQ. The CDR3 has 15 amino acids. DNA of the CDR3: TGTGCCAGCAGCTTAGCACTAGGGAACACCGGGGAGCTGTTTTTT. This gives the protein CASSLALGNTGELFF. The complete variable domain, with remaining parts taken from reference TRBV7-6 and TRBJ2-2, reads GAGVSQSPRYKVTKRGQDVALRCDPISGHVSLYWYRQALGQGPEFLTYFNYEAQQDKSGLPNDRFSAERPEGSISTLTIQRTEQRDSAMYRCASSLALGNTGELFFGEGSRLTVL.

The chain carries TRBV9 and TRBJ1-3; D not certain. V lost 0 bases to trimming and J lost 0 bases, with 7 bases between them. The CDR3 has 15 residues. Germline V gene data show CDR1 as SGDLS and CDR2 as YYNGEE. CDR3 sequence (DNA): TGTGCCAGCAGCGTAGGCAGTCTCTCTGGAAACACCATATATTTT. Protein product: CASSVGSLSGNTIYF.

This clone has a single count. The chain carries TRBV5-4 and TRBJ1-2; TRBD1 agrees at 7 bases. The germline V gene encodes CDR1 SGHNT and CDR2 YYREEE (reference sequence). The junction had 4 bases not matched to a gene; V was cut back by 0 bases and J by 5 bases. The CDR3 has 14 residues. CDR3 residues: CASSLGPGQYGYTF. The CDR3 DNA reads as TGTGCCAGCAGCTTGGGGCCGGGACAGTATGGCTACACCTTC.